The present TCR beta chain was sequenced within a study of T cell repertoires in cytomegalovirus infection. General study results and limits: Adding up the frequency of public TCR beta families identified people who carried CMV plus the relevant HLA.

The CDR3 extends over 16 amino acids. V was pared by 2 bases and J by 1 base, with 14 bases between. CDR1 SGHTA and CDR2 FQGNSA come from the germline V gene. This clonotype was observed at least ten times. Its matching antigen is unknown. TCRdb re-analysed the reads in MiXCR, keeping a single row per CDR3 protein. The sample includes fewer than 900,000 distinct CDR3 sequences, 25% to 30% of them seen just once. The chain uses TRBV7-2 and TRBJ2-5; TRBD2 might be the D (6 bases). The source was cultured CD8+ T cells from PBMCs, collected from culture after CMV antigen stimulation. The TCR was taken from a human donor in good health (CMV status not recorded). Some clones in this sample may be carry-over from other donors' samples. The chain's CDR3 is CASSLRRRGPQETQYF. The CDR3 region has the DNA TGTGCCAGCAGCTTACGAAGGAGGGGCCCCCAAGAGACCCAGTACTTC.